Listed below are T cell receptor beta chains from one sample, sequenced in a study of radiotherapy plus CTLA-4 blockade in lung cancer. Assay used: immunoSEQ multiplex PCR; TCRdb lists only in-frame clones, some missing. Of over 85,000 clones listed, roughly 80% were seen once; the top ten hold more than 20%. This sample comprised peripheral blood, obtained from a patient treated with radiotherapy plus ipilimumab. These receptors were collected from a human donor with non-small cell lung cancer that progressed on radiotherapy plus ipilimumab. Both conserved end residues are part of each CDR3. D genes are given only for firm matches. Part of the rows lack a size; the others show once, few, many or a class for expanded clones.

d_call j_call clone_size v_call cdr3_nt cdr3_aa
TRBD2 TRBJ2-7 - TRBV6-5 TGTGCCAGCAGTCTGACTAGCGGGAGTAGTGAGCAGTACTTC CASSLTSGSSEQYF
TRBD2 TRBJ2-2 - TRBV5-4 TGTGCCAGCAGTCTAGGACTAGCGGGAGTTGTTGAGCTGTTTTTT CASSLGLAGVVELFF
TRBD2 TRBJ2-1 - TRBV7-8 TGTGCCAGCAGCTTATCCGGGGGGGTCTACAATGAGCAGTTCTTC CASSLSGGVYNEQFF
TRBD1 TRBJ1-1 - TRBV27 TGTGCCAGCAGTGCACAACGACAGGGGGCGAACACTGAAGCTTTCTTT CASSAQRQGANTEAFF
- TRBJ1-4 - TRBV29-1 TGCAGCGTTGCTGGGAATGAAAAACTGTTTTTT CSVAGNEKLFF
- TRBJ2-5 - TRBV5-6 TGTGCCAGCAGCTTGGGGCGACAGGAAGAGACCCAGTACTTC CASSLGRQEETQYF
- TRBJ2-5 few TRBV28 TGTGCCAGCAGTGATGACAGTTACCAAGAGACCCAGTACTTC CASSDDSYQETQYF
TRBD1 TRBJ1-2 - TRBV19 TGTGCCAGTAGTCCCCCCGACAGGGCAAGGCATGGCTACACCTTC CASSPPDRARHGYTF
TRBD2 TRBJ2-3 once TRBV4-1 TGCGCCAGCAGCCAAGAGGGGGCTAGCGGGAGGTACCGCACAGATACGCAGTATTTT CASSQEGASGRYRTDTQYF
TRBD2 TRBJ2-5 - TRBV12-5 TGTGCTAGTGGCCCGGGACTAGCGGGAGAGGTAGAGACCCAGTACTTC CASGPGLAGEVETQYF
- TRBJ2-1 - TRBV7-8 TGTGCCAGCAGTCGTCCCCTGGACGCACACAATGAGCAGTTCTTC CASSRPLDAHNEQFF
- TRBJ2-3 - TRBV6-5 TGTGCCAGCAGGCGGGGACTCCCCACGGATACGCAGTATTTT CASRRGLPTDTQYF
TRBD2 TRBJ2-1 - TRBV6-1 TGTGCCAGCAGTGGGTCCCCACTAGCGGGAGTAACGAATGAGCAGTTCTTC CASSGSPLAGVTNEQFF
- TRBJ2-2 - TRBV7-7 TGTGCTAGCAGCTTAAGAGACACCGGGGAGCTGTTTTTT CASSLRDTGELFF
- TRBJ2-2 - TRBV2 TGTGCCAGCAGTGAAGCGCTGTCCACCGGGGAGCTGTTTTTT CASSEALSTGELFF
TRBD1 TRBJ2-2 - TRBV2 TGTGCCAGCAGTGAGTCCCAGGGGGCCACCGGGGAGCTGTTTTTT CASSESQGATGELFF
TRBD1 TRBJ1-5 - TRBV27 TGTGCCAGCAGTTCGGGACAGGGGGCTCAGCCCCAGCATTTT CASSSGQGAQPQHF
- TRBJ1-4 - TRBV4-1 TGCGCCAGCAGCCAAGAGTCCAGGGCTACTAATGAAAAACTGTTTTTT CASSQESRATNEKLFF
- TRBJ2-1 - TRBV11-1 TGTGCCAGCAGCGCGACGGACAATCCTAGCTCCTACAATGAGCAGTTCTTC CASSATDNPSSYNEQFF
- TRBJ2-3 - TRBV6-5 TGTGCCAGCAGTTACTCGATCGCAGCTCTTGATATGCAGTATTTT CASSYSIAALDMQYF
TRBD2 TRBJ2-4 - TRBV11-2 TGTGCCAGCAGCTCCGGGACTAGCGGGAGTCAGTACTTC CASSSGTSGSQYF
- TRBJ1-4 - TRBV4-2 TGTGCCAGCAGCCAAGTCCGAGGGGGGGAAAAACTGTTTTTT CASSQVRGGEKLFF
TRBD1 TRBJ2-3 - TRBV27 TGTGCCAGCAGTCGAACAGGGGGCACAGATACGCAGTATTTT CASSRTGGTDTQYF
- TRBJ2-4 - TRBV4-2 TGTGCCAGCAGCCCGGACCCGGCCAAAAACATTCAGTACTTC CASSPDPAKNIQYF
- TRBJ1-5 few TRBV28 TGTGCCAGCAGACAGGGATTATTCCAGCCCCAGCATTTT CASRQGLFQPQHF
- TRBJ2-1 - TRBV28 TGTGCCAGCAGTCCCTCCTATCACAATGAGCAGTTCTTC CASSPSYHNEQFF
TRBD2 TRBJ2-3 - TRBV5-1 TGCGCCAGCAGCAACGGCGGGAGTTCTAGCACAGATACGCAGTATTTT CASSNGGSSSTDTQYF
- TRBJ2-7 - TRBV5-1 TGCGCCAGCAGCCCGTTTCCGGGAGACAACGAGCAGTACTTC CASSPFPGDNEQYF
TRBD1 TRBJ2-7 - TRBV6-1 TGTGCCAGCAGTGACCCGGGACAGTCCTACGAGCAGTACTTC CASSDPGQSYEQYF
- TRBJ2-3 - TRBV5-4 TGTGCCAGCAGCCGGCCCGGAGATACGCAGTATTTT CASSRPGDTQYF
- TRBJ1-1 - TRBV27 TGTGCCAGCAGTCCCCAGACAGGGAACACTGAAGCTTTCTTT CASSPQTGNTEAFF
- TRBJ2-7 - TRBV7-2 TGTGCCAGCAGCTTAGTGGGTACAGCACACGAGCAGTACTTC CASSLVGTAHEQYF
- TRBJ2-4 - TRBV5-1 TGCGCCAGCAGCGTCCCCTCGGAAAACATTCAGTACTTC CASSVPSENIQYF
TRBD1 TRBJ2-2 - TRBV2 TGTGCCAGCAGTAACGGACAGGGCAACACCGGGGAGCTGTTTTTT CASSNGQGNTGELFF
- TRBJ2-7 - TRBV28 TGTGCCAGCAGTTTAATAGCTGTCCCCTACGAGCAGTACTTC CASSLIAVPYEQYF
TRBD2 TRBJ2-3 - TRBV6-6 TGTGCCAGCGGGTTAGCGGGAGGTTCAGATACGCAGTATTTT CASGLAGGSDTQYF
- TRBJ1-1 - TRBV6-5 TGTGCCAGCAGTACCCCCAACCGACGGGGCACTGAAGCTTTCTTT CASSTPNRRGTEAFF
TRBD2 TRBJ2-1 - TRBV7-7 TGTGCTAGCAGCTTCGGGAGGGCCCCCTACAATGAGCAGTTCTTC CASSFGRAPYNEQFF
- TRBJ1-1 - TRBV19 TGTGCCAGTCAAGGGGGTTGGGGACTGAACACTGAAGCTTTCTTT CASQGGWGLNTEAFF
TRBD1 TRBJ2-5 - TRBV5-6 TGTGCCAGCAGGCGGAGACAGGGGGTGGCGGAGACCCAGTACTTC CASRRRQGVAETQYF
- TRBJ1-5 - TRBV4-2 TGTGCCAGCAGCCAAGATAGTAAAGGGTTCGGTCAGCCCCAGCATTTT CASSQDSKGFGQPQHF
- TRBJ2-7 once TRBV5-1 TGCGCCAGCAGCTGGAGTGTGGTAGCGCACGGCGAGCAGTACTTC CASSWSVVAHGEQYF
- TRBJ1-2 - TRBV19 TGTGCCTCCGGCGGGCAGGGGCTGGCGGGTGGCTACACCTTC CASGGQGLAGGYTF
- TRBJ1-1 - TRBV28 TGTGCCAGCAGTTATTCAGCAGGGGATAGGACTGAAGCTTTCTTT CASSYSAGDRTEAFF
- TRBJ2-3 - TRBV5-6 TGTGCCAGCAGCTTATCGGATACGCAGTATTTT CASSLSDTQYF
TRBD1 TRBJ1-2 - TRBV15 TGTGCCACCAGCAGAGAGGACAGGGGCCCCCCATTTACCTTC CATSREDRGPPFTF
- TRBJ1-2 - TRBV27 TGTGCCAGCAGTTCGGGGTTAGGTGGCTACACCTTC CASSSGLGGYTF
- TRBJ2-1 - TRBV7-3 TGTGCCAGCAGCTTAAGTAGCGGTCTTAGCAATGAGCAGTTCTTC CASSLSSGLSNEQFF
TRBD1 TRBJ1-2 - TRBV5-1 TGCGCCAGCAGCCCGCAGGGGGGACAGGGGCCTATCTTCTATGGCTACACCTTC CASSPQGGQGPIFYGYTF
TRBD1 TRBJ1-5 - TRBV19 TGTGCCAGTAACCGACCGGGACAGGGGAATCAGCCCCAGCATTTT CASNRPGQGNQPQHF
TRBD1 TRBJ1-2 - TRBV30 TGTACAGGGGGCGCAGGCTATGGCTACACCTTC CTGGAGYGYTF
TRBD2 TRBJ2-1 - TRBV28 TGTGCCAGCAGTTTCGCAGCGGGAGGACGATCCTACAATGAGCAGTTCTTC CASSFAAGGRSYNEQFF
- TRBJ1-4 - TRBV2 TGTGCCAGCAAGAATGTGAGAAGCGGGCATGAAAAACTGTTTTTT CASKNVRSGHEKLFF
- TRBJ1-4 - TRBV28 TGTGCCAGCAGTTCCAAATCGGGCAGGGATAATGAAAAACTGTTTTTT CASSSKSGRDNEKLFF
TRBD1 TRBJ2-1 - TRBV7-6 TGTGCCAGCAGCTTGGGACCGACAGGGACGAACTCCTACAATGAGCAGTTCTTC CASSLGPTGTNSYNEQFF
- TRBJ2-3 - TRBV10-3 TGTGCCACCTCTGAGGGGGTCCCGCAGTATTTT CATSEGVPQYF
TRBD2 TRBJ2-3 - TRBV4-1 TGCGCCAGCAGCCCCCTGATAGCGGGAGTACCCCTCACAGATACGCAGTATTTT CASSPLIAGVPLTDTQYF